The 25 T cell receptor beta chains below were found in one sample sequenced in a study of cytomegalovirus exposure and HLA in healthy donors. PCR involved 60 Vbeta and 13 Jbeta primers. Profiled with immunoSEQ multiplex PCR; TCRdb holds only in-frame clones, not every one. The repertoire holds about 190,000 clones, 65% to 80% seen once, with about 4.4% in the top ten. What was sequenced was PBMCs. Every receptor here comes from a man aged 25 to 45 in good health and CMV-seropositive.

In its sample, this clone was seen once. The chain couples TRBV7-2 to TRBJ1-5; the D is unclear. With 1 base removed from V and 11 bases from J, the gap between germline ends came to 15 bases. Germline V CDR1 and CDR2: SGHTA, FQGNSA. The CDR3 contains 14 residues. The CDR3 region has the DNA TGTGCCAGCAGCTTAGAGGCGGGGTTCGTGGCCCAGCATTTT. This encodes CASSLEAGFVAQHF.

This clone has just one count. V is TRBV5-4 and J is TRBJ2-3; 13 bases are a match to TRBD2. The ends lost 4 bases at V and 5 bases at J; junction bases unmatched: 4. This CDR3 is 15 amino acids long. CDR1 is SGHNT and CDR2 is YYREEE in the germline V gene (reference sequence). In DNA, the CDR3 is TGTGCCAGCAGCCTGGGACTAGCGGGAAAAGATACGCAGTATTTT. This encodes CASSLGLAGKDTQYF.

This rearrangement joins TRBV4-3 to TRBJ2-1; D gene ambiguous. V was pared by 1 base and J by 0 bases, with 7 bases between. Germline CDR1 LGHNA, CDR2 YSLEER. The CDR3 length is 15 residues. Here the CDR3 reads CASSQVLYSYNEQFF. The CDR3 bases are TGCGCCAGCAGCCAAGTCCTGTACTCCTACAATGAGCAGTTCTTC.

The chain is built from TRBV21-1 and TRBJ1-2; the table calls TRBD1, which could not be checked here. TRBV21-1 is a documented pseudogene. This CDR3 has 13 amino acids. The CDR3 loop reads CASSKAGAGGYTF. CDR3 bases: TGTGCCAGCAGCAAAGCGGGGGCGGGCGGCTACACCTTC.

The chain joins TRBV28 to TRBJ1-2; 8 bases are a match to TRBD1. The CDR3 spans 15 residues. The germline CDR1 and CDR2 sequences are MDHEN and SYDVKM. Losses at the gene ends were 5 bases for V and 1 base for J; bases not matched to a gene: 6. In nucleotides, the CDR3 is TGTGCCAGCAGTCGGGGGACAGGACGTAACTATGGCTACACCTTC. It is translated as CASSRGTGRNYGYTF.

The chain is built from TRBV29-1 and TRBJ2-2; tentatively, D is TRBD2 (5 bases). The V end lost 4 bases, the J end lost 7 bases, and 16 bases lay between the germline ends. Per the germline V gene, CDR1 is SQVTM and CDR2 is ANQGSEA. The CDR3 has 14 amino acids. The CDR3 bases are TGCAGCGTTGGCCCGGGAAAACGGGTCGGGGAGCTGTTTTTT. Its translation is CSVGPGKRVGELFF.

A few counts support this clone. The CDR3, as DNA: TGCGCCAGCAGCCAAGATAAAGGACAGCGAAGCACAGATACGCAGTATTTT. It translates to CASSQDKGQRSTDTQYF. The chain combines TRBV4-3 with TRBJ2-3, with a weak D call TRBD1 (6 bases). The V end was cut by 0 bases, the J end by 0 bases, with 13 bases between. The length of the CDR3 is 17 residues. Germline CDR1 and CDR2: LGHNA and YSLEER.

The CDR3 DNA reads as TGTGCCATCAGTGAGTCTCCCGAACGAGGTGAAAAACTGTTTTTT. Encoded protein: CAISESPERGEKLFF. The genes are TRBV10-3 and TRBJ1-4; D call uncertain. V was clipped by 0 bases and J by 7 bases, with 12 bases between them. Germline CDR1 is ENHRY and CDR2 is SYGVKD. The CDR3 sequence is 15 residues long.

The chain combines TRBV6-5 with TRBJ1-1, with D possibly being TRBD1 (5 bases). V was cut by 6 bases and J by 4 bases, with 12 bases left in between. CDR3 size: 13 residues. The germline CDR1 and CDR2 sequences are MNHEY and SVGAGI. The CDR3 loop is CASSPQVATEAFF. CDR3 sequence (DNA): TGTGCCAGCAGCCCACAGGTGGCCACTGAAGCTTTCTTT.

The V and J genes are TRBV5-6 and TRBJ2-7; weak D call: TRBD2 (6 bases). Per germline, CDR1 SGHDT and CDR2 YYEEEE. The CDR3 covers 13 residues. V lost 3 bases to trimming and J lost 1 base, with 8 bases between them. The DNA of the CDR3 is TGTGCCAGCAGCTGGGGGACTTCCTACGAGCAGTACTTC. As protein: CASSWGTSYEQYF.

The V gene is TRBV19, the J gene TRBJ2-5, with 7 bases matching TRBD1. CDR1 and CDR2 (germline): LNHDA, SQIVND (reference sequence). V was pared by 1 base and J by 5 bases, with 1 base of the junction left unmatched. The CDR3 covers 13 residues. The CDR3 loop is CASSIGRGETQYF. CDR3 sequence (DNA): TGTGCCAGTAGTATAGGCAGGGGGGAGACCCAGTACTTC.

V and J are TRBV7-2 and TRBJ2-5; TRBD2 matches 13 bases. Germline CDR1 is SGHTA and CDR2 is FQGNSA. Trimming at V came to 5 bases and at J to 5 bases, leaving 11 bases not matched to a gene. The CDR3 has 17 residues. The CDR3 is CASSGGLAGSRQETQYF. The CDR3 nucleotides are TGTGCCAGCAGCGGGGGACTAGCGGGGAGCAGGCAGGAGACCCAGTACTTC. The whole variable domain, filled in from reference TRBV7-2 and TRBJ2-5, reads GAGVSQSPSNKVTEKGKDVELRCDPISGHTALYWYRQSLGQGLEFLIYFQGNSAPDKSGLPSDRFSAERTGGSVSTLTIQRTQQEDSAVYLCASSGGLAGSRQETQYFGPGTRLLVL.

The rearrangement links TRBV7-8 to TRBJ1-4, with TRBD1 as a possible D gene (6 bases). The CDR3 sequence is 15 residues long. V was pared by 0 bases and J by 8 bases, with 13 bases between. Germline assignment: CDR1 SGHVS and CDR2 FQNEAQ. The CDR3 sequence is CASSLAGGLGEKLFF. Written as DNA, the CDR3 is TGTGCCAGCAGCTTAGCGGGGGGGCTCGGCGAAAAACTGTTTTTT.

About this clone itself: The junction shows a germline mismatch at one end, possibly a read error. CDR3 amino acids: CSVMVPSGTSKDTQYF. CDR3 in DNA: TGCAGCGTTATGGTGCCCTCCGGGACTAGCAAAGATACGCAGTATTTT. The V and J genes are TRBV29-1 and TRBJ2-3; 9 positions agree with TRBD2. The CDR3 sequence is 16 residues long. Germline-derived CDR1 and CDR2 are SQVTM and ANQGSEA.

V gene TRBV7-9 combines with J gene TRBJ1-2; 8 bases are a match to TRBD1. The CDR3 consists of 16 residues. Germline loops: CDR1 SEHNR, CDR2 FQNEAQ (reference sequence). V lost 4 bases, J lost 2 bases, and 9 bases stayed unmatched. CDR3 loop: CASSSLRAGGNYGYTF. The DNA for the CDR3 is TGTGCCAGCAGCTCCCTTAGGGCAGGGGGCAACTATGGCTACACCTTC.

The gene calls are TRBV7-8 and TRBJ1-2; TRBD1 might be the D (5 bases). Germline CDR1 is SGHVS and CDR2 is FQNEAQ. V lost 3 bases and J lost 0, with 8 bases in between. The CDR3 consists of 14 residues. The CDR3 region is CASSLGGANYGYTF. The CDR3 nucleotides are TGTGCCAGCAGCTTGGGGGGGGCTAACTATGGCTACACCTTC.

V is TRBV19 and J is TRBJ2-7; 10 positions match TRBD1. The CDR3 sequence is 16 residues long. Germline CDR1 is LNHDA and CDR2 is SQIVND (reference sequence). Trimming removed 6 bases from V and 0 bases from J; junction bases left unmatched: 8. In DNA, the CDR3 is TGTGCCAGTAGCAAATTCGGACAGGGGGTCTCCTACGAGCAGTACTTC. It is translated as CASSKFGQGVSYEQYF.

The V and J genes are TRBV7-2 and TRBJ2-1; the D is unclear. Trimming removed 3 bases from V and 6 bases from J, with 9 bases in between. The CDR3 consists of 13 residues. Germline CDR1 SGHTA, CDR2 FQGNSA. Here the CDR3 DNA reads TGTGCCAGCAGCTTTAAGACTTCCAATGAGCAGTTCTTC. Translating gives CASSFKTSNEQFF.

This clone was detected once. This chain uses TRBV9 with TRBJ2-1; tentative D call: TRBD2 (7 bases). Trimming cost V 0 bases and J 4 bases, with 29 bases left between them. Germline V gene lookup returns CDR1 SGDLS and CDR2 YYNGEE. This CDR3 has 21 amino acids. CDR3 in DNA: TGTGCCAGCAGCGTAGACGCGATACGGGGGACGTGGCGGGGGCATTACAATGAGCAGTTCTTC. It is translated as CASSVDAIRGTWRGHYNEQFF.

The chain recombines TRBV9 with TRBJ2-1, with TRBD2 identical over 11 bases. The V and J ends lost 3 bases and 3 bases, in that order; junction bases with no gene match: 5. The CDR3 has 16 residues. CDR1 and CDR2 from the germline V gene are SGDLS and YYNGEE. CDR3 nucleotides: TGTGCCAGCAGCGACCCTAGCGGGGGGTACTACAATGAGCAGTTCTTC. It translates to CASSDPSGGYYNEQFF.

The chain couples TRBV4-1 to TRBJ2-3; 12 bases are a match to TRBD2. In germline, CDR1 is MGHRA, CDR2 YSYEKL. CDR3 size: 14 residues. V shed 8 bases, J shed 3 bases, and the junction held 3 bases outside the gene matches. CDR3 residues: CASSSGRETDTQYF. CDR3 bases: TGCGCCAGCTCTAGCGGGAGGGAGACAGATACGCAGTATTTT.

The chain has TRBV10-3 and TRBJ1-2, with 10 bases matching TRBD1. The CDR3 contains 14 residues. Germline-derived CDR1 and CDR2 are ENHRY and SYGVKD. Trimming took 6 bases from V and 6 from J; bases not matched to a gene: 7. The CDR3 bases are TGTGCCATCAGGGCTGACAGGGGGCCCGATGGCTACACCTTC. Protein product: CAIRADRGPDGYTF.

V gene TRBV7-9 combines with J gene TRBJ2-7; D ambiguous. Germline V lookup: CDR1 SEHNR, CDR2 FQNEAQ (reference sequence). This CDR3 has 13 residues. Trimming stripped 6 bases from V and 4 bases from J, with 13 bases between. The CDR3 is CASSSDMAYEQYF. CDR3 in DNA: TGTGCCAGCAGTTCTGACATGGCTTACGAGCAGTACTTC.

The chain uses TRBV9 and TRBJ2-2, with 12 bases lining up with TRBD2. With V trimmed by 0 bases and J by 3 bases, 6 bases remained unmatched. The length of the CDR3 is 18 residues. Germline assignment: CDR1 SGDLS and CDR2 YYNGEE. DNA of the CDR3: TGTGCCAGCAGCGTAGAATCTAGCGGGGGGGTTTACACCGGGGAGCTGTTTTTT. Its translation is CASSVESSGGVYTGELFF.

A note on this clone: Other nucleotide sequences from this sample produce the same CDR3. The rearrangement uses TRBV9 and TRBJ2-7; 8 bases are a match to TRBD1. V gave up 0 bases and J gave up 3 bases; unmatched junction bases: 5. Germline V gene data show CDR1 as SGDLS and CDR2 as YYNGEE. The CDR3 runs to 15 residues. The CDR3 DNA follows: TGTGCCAGCAGCGTAGGGGGGACAGGCCTCTACGAGCAGTACTTC. It translates to CASSVGGTGLYEQYF.